This T cell receptor (beta chain) was identified during a study of shared clonotypes between healthy human individuals. Overall study results and limits: Some naive CD4 clonotypes, roughly 4.7%, turned up in common across a handful of donors. In having few donors, the study represented limited genetic and exposure-history diversity.

The naive CD8 subset, CD45RO-negative cells positively selected for CCR7, excluded terminally differentiated effector memory CD45RA+ cells. Donors, healthy HIV-negative adults, lacked recent acute infections or vaccinations. Nashville, Tennessee was home to all donors, who were Caucasian adults. Details on this clone: Its matching antigen is unknown.

The CDR3 sequence is 12 residues long. Here immunoSEQ multiplex PCR was the method, and the copy in TCRdb shows in-frame clones only, minus some. Of about 2.1 million clones listed, roughly 93% are singletons. The receptor was derived from a man between 18 and 29 years old in good health. Some clones in this sample may be carry-over from other donors' samples. Sequencing was carried out using naive CD8+ T cells from PBMCs. The V and J genes are TRBV21-1 and TRBJ1-2. TRBV21-1 is flagged as a pseudogene. The CDR3 here is CASSKETAGYTF. The CDR3 DNA is TGTGCCAGCAGCAAGGAAACGGCTGGCTACACCTTC.